One sample yielded the 23 T cell receptor beta chains listed below, sequenced in a study of cytomegalovirus exposure and HLA in healthy donors. Sequencing used immunoSEQ multiplex PCR; TCRdb keeps in-frame clones, though not all of them. The sample includes roughly 50,000 clones, under 95% of them seen just once. Sequencing was done on a sample of PBMCs. The receptor set was obtained from a man between 18 and 29 years old in good health and CMV-seronegative.

This clone came up a few times. This chain joins TRBV27 and TRBJ2-5, with a tentative D call TRBD1 (5 bases). The V end lost 4 bases, the J end lost 7 bases, and 19 bases lay between the germline ends. The germline gives CDR1 MNHEY, CDR2 SMNVEV (reference sequence). The CDR3 runs to 15 residues. The CDR3 protein is CASSWNRSPSGTQYF. The DNA of the CDR3 is TGTGCCAGCAGTTGGAACAGGTCCCCTTCAGGGACCCAGTACTTC.

The V gene is TRBV27, the J gene TRBJ1-1; 7 nucleotides match TRBD1. This CDR3 region has 14 residues. CDR1 MNHEY and CDR2 SMNVEV come from the germline V gene (reference sequence). With V trimmed by 6 bases and J by 4 bases, 8 bases remained unmatched. The CDR3 spells CASRTTGESTEAFF. DNA of the CDR3: TGTGCCAGCAGGACAACAGGGGAGAGCACTGAAGCTTTCTTT.

This clone was detected only a few times. The V gene is TRBV5-1, the J gene TRBJ2-2; D not certain. The germline V gene encodes CDR1 SGHRS and CDR2 YFSETQ. Trimming removed 6 bases from V and 4 bases from J, with 7 bases in between. The CDR3 is 12 amino acids. The CDR3 DNA reads TGCGCCAGCACTTACGGCACCGGGGAGCTGTTTTTT. Translated, it gives CASTYGTGELFF.

The chain uses TRBV27 and TRBJ2-3; D perhaps matches TRBD2 (6 bases). V was pared by 7 bases and J by 0 bases, with 17 bases between. From germline, CDR1 is MNHEY and CDR2 SMNVEV (reference sequence). There are 16 residues in the CDR3. The CDR3 loop is CASTNFGGTSTDTQYF. The CDR3 coding sequence is TGTGCCAGCACCAACTTTGGCGGGACTAGCACAGATACGCAGTATTTT.

The chain joins TRBV29-1 to TRBJ2-4; 9 bases match TRBD1. CDR3 size: 13 residues. With 4 bases clipped from V and 9 bases from J, the junction kept 7 bases outside the gene matches. The germline CDR1 and CDR2 sequences are SQVTM and ANQGSEA. The CDR3 nucleotides read TGCAGCGTTGTCTCGGACAGGGGAACCATTCAGTACTTC. It specifies CSVVSDRGTIQYF.

The V call is TRBV12-5, the J call TRBJ2-2; 10 bases are shared with TRBD2. V gave up 6 bases and J gave up 2 bases; unmatched junction bases: 9. CDR1 LGHNT and CDR2 FRNRAP come from the germline V gene. The CDR3 runs to 17 residues. Here the CDR3 DNA reads TGTGCTAGTGGCCCACCTTGGACTAGCGGAAACACCGGGGAGCTGTTTTTT. Translation gives CASGPPWTSGNTGELFF.

Turning to this clone: Other DNA sequences within the sample encode an identical CDR3. The chain employs TRBV14 and TRBJ1-2; TRBD1 might be the D (5 bases). Germline-derived CDR1 and CDR2 are SGHDN and FVKESK. The CDR3 extends over 14 amino acids. With 1 base removed from V and 2 bases from J, the gap between germline ends came to 8 bases. The DNA for the CDR3 is TGTGCCAGCAGCCAAGGGGGGAGGAACTATGGCTACACCTTC. It yields the protein CASSQGGRNYGYTF.

The chain combines TRBV5-1 with TRBJ2-7, with 9 positions matching TRBD1. The V gene's germline CDR1 is SGHRS and CDR2 YFSETQ. The CDR3 covers 14 residues. V was clipped by 4 bases and J by 2 bases; unmatched bases: 4. The CDR3 region has the DNA TGCGCCAGCAGCACGCGACAGGGGGCCTACGAGCAGTACTTC. Residues: CASSTRQGAYEQYF. Full variable domain (missing parts from reference TRBV5-1 and TRBJ2-7): KAGVTQTPRYLIKTRGQQVTLSCSPISGHRSVSWYQQTPGQGLQFLFEYFSETQRNKGNFPGRFSGRQFSNSRSEMNVSTLELGDSALYLCASSTRQGAYEQYFGPGTRLTVT.

The genes are TRBV4-1 and TRBJ2-3; 10 nucleotides align to TRBD2. The CDR3 loop spans 17 amino acids. Germline CDR1 and CDR2: MGHRA and YSYEKL. J lost 1 base, V lost 0 bases, and 4 bases had no gene match. CDR3 sequence (DNA): TGCGCCAGCAGCCAAGATCCTAGCGGGAGTGGCACAGATACGCAGTATTTT. Protein: CASSQDPSGSGTDTQYF.

This clone was seen a few times. The chain combines TRBV7-3 with TRBJ2-7, with 7 positions matching TRBD2. The germline gives CDR1 SGHTA, CDR2 FQGTGA. There are 14 residues in the CDR3. With V trimmed by 2 bases and J by 5 bases, 6 bases remained unmatched. The CDR3 DNA reads as TGTGCCAGCAGCTTAGGCGGGAGTTCTCACGAGCAGTACTTC. It translates to CASSLGGSSHEQYF.

The chain recombines TRBV6-6 with TRBJ2-7, with a possible D match to TRBD2 (6 bases). V lost 2 bases and J 6 bases, leaving 14 bases between the germline ends. CDR1 is MNHNY and CDR2 is SVGAGI in the germline V gene (reference sequence). The CDR3 runs to 14 residues. The CDR3 DNA reads TGTGCCAGCAGTTACCGTGTGCGGGATTCCGAGCAGTACTTC. Its protein product is CASSYRVRDSEQYF.

The chain links TRBV19 to TRBJ2-7, with 12 bases identical to TRBD2. V lost 5 bases and J lost 0; bases outside the gene matches: 8. This CDR3 contains 17 residues. The germline V gene encodes CDR1 LNHDA and CDR2 SQIVND (reference sequence). The CDR3 DNA follows: TGTGCCAGTAGTCCAGGACTAGCGGGGACGAGCTCCTACGAGCAGTACTTC. Translation: CASSPGLAGTSSYEQYF.

The gene calls are TRBV6-1 and TRBJ2-5, with D maybe TRBD1 (5 bases). CDR1 is MNHNS and CDR2 is SASEGT in the germline V gene. This CDR3 spans 12 amino acids. The germline V and J ends were trimmed by 4 bases and 11 bases, with 14 bases remaining between them. The DNA of the CDR3 is TGTGCCAGCAGTGCACCAACAGGTTTACAGTACTTC. Translated, it gives CASSAPTGLQYF.

The V call is TRBV14, the J call TRBJ2-2; D is perhaps TRBD2 (5 bases). Deletions cut 0 bases from V and 2 bases from J, with 16 bases between. CDR1 is SGHDN and CDR2 is FVKESK in the germline V gene. CDR3 length equals 18 residues. In DNA form, the CDR3 reads TGTGCCAGCAGCCAAGAGTTTTTCTTGACTACCAACACCGGGGAGCTGTTTTTT. Translating gives CASSQEFFLTTNTGELFF. Looking up the rest from reference TRBV14 and TRBJ2-2 gives the full variable domain: EAGVTQFPSHSVIEKGQTVTLRCDPISGHDNLYWYRRVMGKEIKFLLHFVKESKQDESGMPNNRFLAERTGGTYSTLKVQPAELEDSGVYFCASSQEFFLTTNTGELFFGEGSRLTVL.

This clone was seen a handful of times. The J gene is TRBJ2-5, the V gene TRBV6-1; TRBD1 agrees at 10 bases. This CDR3 has 16 amino acids. CDR1 and CDR2 from the germline V gene are MNHNS and SASEGT. V shed 2 bases, J shed 5 bases, and the junction held 8 bases outside the gene matches. The CDR3 reads CASSERAGTGVETQYF. The CDR3 DNA is TGTGCCAGCAGTGAACGAGCCGGGACAGGGGTTGAGACCCAGTACTTC.

The chain employs TRBV18 and TRBJ2-1, with TRBD1 as a possible D gene (5 bases). Trimming shortened V by 9 bases and J by 4 bases, and 22 bases separated the two germline ends. The germline V gene encodes CDR1 KGHSH and CDR2 LQKENI. The CDR3 is 16 amino acids. CDR3 DNA: TGTGCCAGTTCCCGTGCAGTAGGGGATCCGTACAATGAGCAGTTCTTC. This sequence encodes CASSRAVGDPYNEQFF.

The rearrangement joins TRBV4-1 to TRBJ1-1, with 7 bases fitting TRBD1. From germline, CDR1 is MGHRA and CDR2 YSYEKL. V lost 3 bases to trimming and J lost 0 bases; unmatched junction nucleotides: 7. The CDR3 is made up of 16 amino acids. CDR3 sequence (DNA): TGCGCCAGCAGCCACGACCGGGACAGACTGAACACTGAAGCTTTCTTT. Amino acid sequence: CASSHDRDRLNTEAFF.

The chain links TRBV19 to TRBJ1-4; TRBD1 aligns across 7 bases. With 6 bases clipped from V and 0 bases from J, the junction kept 4 bases outside the gene matches. Germline CDR1 is LNHDA and CDR2 is SQIVND (reference sequence). The CDR3 is 15 residues long. The CDR3 region has the DNA TGTGCCAGTAGAATGGGACAGTCAACTAATGAAAAACTGTTTTTT. Translating gives CASRMGQSTNEKLFF.

V is TRBV2 and J is TRBJ2-1; TRBD1 agrees at 10 bases. Germline-derived CDR1 and CDR2 are SNHLY and FYNNEI. Unmatched junction bases numbered 4, after V lost 8 bases and J lost 6 bases. The CDR3 is made up of 13 amino acids. DNA of the CDR3: TGTGCCAGCCGACAGGGGGCCAGCAATGAGCAGTTCTTC. Translating gives CASRQGASNEQFF.

The chain links TRBV27 to TRBJ2-1; a weak D match, TRBD2 (5 bases). V was cut by 7 bases and J by 1 base, with 11 bases left in between. The CDR3 is 14 residues long. Germline values: CDR1 MNHEY, CDR2 SMNVEV (reference sequence). CDR3 region: CASKGGYSYNEQFF. The CDR3, as DNA: TGTGCCAGCAAAGGAGGCTATTCCTACAATGAGCAGTTCTTC.

The chain uses TRBV5-1 and TRBJ2-7, with a tentative D call TRBD2 (6 bases). The CDR3 spans 13 residues. Germline loops: CDR1 SGHRS, CDR2 YFSETQ. V shed 4 bases and J shed 2 bases, with 10 bases lying between them. CDR3 protein: CASSGDWAYEQYF. CDR3 nucleotides: TGCGCCAGCAGCGGGGACTGGGCCTACGAGCAGTACTTC.

The rearrangement joins TRBV7-8 to TRBJ2-4, with D possibly TRBD2 on 6 matching bases. The germline gives CDR1 SGHVS, CDR2 FQNEAQ. The germline V and J ends were trimmed by 1 base and 1 base, with 11 bases remaining between them. This CDR3 comprises 16 residues. The CDR3 DNA is TGTGCCAGCAGCTTAGGGTGGGCGGGGGCCAAAAACATTCAGTACTTC. Translated, it gives CASSLGWAGAKNIQYF.

This chain connects TRBV6-1 to TRBJ2-2; 14 nucleotides match TRBD2. CDR3 size: 16 residues. CDR1 and CDR2 (germline): MNHNS, SASEGT. V lost 4 bases and J lost 6; bases outside the gene matches: 4. The CDR3 bases are TGTGCCAGCAGTGCCCCGGGACTAGCGGGAGCCGGGGAGCTGTTTTTT. Translating it yields CASSAPGLAGAGELFF.